This T cell receptor beta chain was sequenced in a study of blood T cell repertoires in COVID-19. The sample holds one count of this clone. V was clipped by 10 bases and J by 3 bases; unmatched bases: 3. This CDR3 contains 13 residues. The germline V gene encodes CDR1 SNHLY and CDR2 FYNNEI. Sequenced by immunoSEQ multiplex PCR; TCRdb stores in-frame clones only, minus some. This sample has some 200,000 clones, with approximately 80% found just once. Material for sequencing was peripheral blood. This receptor was taken from a woman aged 55-70 years who had recovered from COVID-19. The chain carries TRBV2 and TRBJ2-2, with 9 bases lining up with TRBD1. CDR3 loop: CATGDRDTGELFF. The CDR3, as DNA: TGTGCCACCGGGGACAGGGACACCGGGGAGCTGTTTTTT.